These 20 T cell receptor beta chains came from one sample sequenced in a study of regulatory T cells in long-lasting Graves disease (dated by TCRdb to about 2021). The protocol used for the library was multiplex PCR. This sample was sequenced with an Illumina HiSeq 4000. To build TCR beta libraries, CDR3 regions were amplified by Arm-PCR using iRepertoire HTBI primers. TCRdb trimmed public reads at Q25 via fastp, called clones via MiXCR and kept in-frame beta chains. Rows with a matching CDR3 protein are joined into one entry that keeps the most common DNA and genes. A total of 580,000 or so distinct CDR3 sequences appear in this sample, 15% to 20% of them only once. The ten largest clones capture about 12% of the sample. The sample's time point, from its label and the paper: newly diagnosed GD, antithyroid drugs for less than 3 months. For both TCR sequencing and RNA sequencing, RNA was extracted from PBMCs using TRIzol.

These data also featured in a second study, about T cells in Graves' hyperthyroidism and ophthalmopathy.

The sample was peripheral blood mononuclear cells (PBMCs), taken at new diagnosis, from a patient treated with antithyroid drugs. These TCRs come from a man between 18 and 35 years old with Graves disease. Donor details come from another sample of the same person, matched by shared clones.

This clonotype was detected many times. The rearrangement uses TRBV2 and TRBJ2-7, with D possibly matching TRBD1 (5 bases). The germline V gene encodes CDR1 SNHLY and CDR2 FYNNEI. V lost 6 bases to trimming and J lost 5 bases, with 23 bases between them. The CDR3 extends over 16 amino acids. Here the CDR3 DNA reads TGTGCCAGCAGCCCTCCAGGCAGGGTAGGGTCGCACGAGCAGTACTTC. Protein: CASSPPGRVGSHEQYF.

This clonotype occurred many times. The rearrangement joins TRBV29-1 to TRBJ2-3; TRBD2 is a possible D gene (6 bases). Trimming took 0 bases from V and 3 from J, leaving 19 bases between them. Germline CDR1 reads SQVTM; CDR2 reads ANQGSEA. This CDR3 is built from 17 residues. CDR3 residues: CSVEDPLASRGTDTQYF. The CDR3 region has the DNA TGCAGCGTTGAAGATCCCCTAGCGTCGAGGGGAACAGATACGCAGTATTTT.

The V and J genes are TRBV29-1 and TRBJ2-1; 9 bases line up with TRBD2. This CDR3 has 14 residues. Per the germline V gene, CDR1 is SQVTM and CDR2 is ANQGSEA. Losses at the gene ends were 2 bases for V and 6 bases for J; bases not matched to a gene: 5. Here the CDR3 DNA reads TGCAGCGTTGAACGACTAGCGGCAAGCAATGAGCAGTTCTTC. Protein: CSVERLAASNEQFF.

V and J are TRBV5-1 and TRBJ2-1, with TRBD2 matching 10 bases. The CDR3 runs to 16 residues. The J segment lost 8 bases and the V segment lost 4 bases, leaving 12 bases of the junction unmatched. CDR1 SGHRS and CDR2 YFSETQ come from the germline V gene. The CDR3 sequence: CASSPLWASGSDEQFF. In DNA, the CDR3 is TGCGCCAGCAGCCCCCTGTGGGCTAGCGGGAGCGATGAGCAGTTCTTC. Full variable domain (outside the CDR3, taken from reference TRBV5-1 and TRBJ2-1): KAGVTQTPRYLIKTRGQQVTLSCSPISGHRSVSWYQQTPGQGLQFLFEYFSETQRNKGNFPGRFSGRQFSNSRSEMNVSTLELGDSALYLCASSPLWASGSDEQFFGPGTRLTVL.

For the CDR3, the DNA is TGTGCCAGCAGCGGGTTAGCGGGAGGCACCGGGGAGCTGTTTTTT. Encoded protein: CASSGLAGGTGELFF. This rearrangement joins TRBV9 to TRBJ2-2, with 10 nucleotides matching TRBD2. With V trimmed by 3 bases and J by 4 bases, 3 bases remained unmatched. The length of the CDR3 is 15 residues. The germline V gene has CDR1 SGDLS and CDR2 YYNGEE.

The chain carries TRBV6-2 or TRBV6-3 and TRBJ2-2; D unclear. The CDR3 is 15 amino acids. The V end was cut by 1 base, the J end by 2 bases, with 8 bases between. Germline loops: CDR1 MNHEY, CDR2 SVGEGT. CDR3 bases: TGTGCCAGCAGTTACTTGCGAGCAAACACCGGGGAGCTGTTTTTT. Its protein product is CASSYLRANTGELFF.

This chain joins TRBV7-2 and TRBJ2-1; 8 nucleotides agree with TRBD2. Germline V gene lookup returns CDR1 SGHTA and CDR2 FQGNSA. J lost 5 bases, V lost 1 base, and 4 bases had no gene match. CDR3 length: 15 amino acids. The CDR3 region has the DNA TGTGCCAGCAGCTTAGGAGCGGGAGTCCACAATGAGCAGTTCTTC. Its translation is CASSLGAGVHNEQFF.

The chain carries TRBV28 and TRBJ2-5, with 10 bases matching TRBD2. The V gene's germline CDR1 is MDHEN and CDR2 SYDVKM. The CDR3 sequence is 17 residues long. The junction had 12 bases not matched to a gene; V was cut back by 6 bases and J by 2 bases. The CDR3 DNA sequence: TGTGCCAGCAGCCCCTATTTAGCGGGAGGTGGTCAAGAGACCCAGTACTTC. Its protein is CASSPYLAGGGQETQYF.

This clonotype was counted at least ten times. This chain joins TRBV12-3 or TRBV12-4 and TRBJ1-5, with D possibly being TRBD1 (6 bases). This CDR3 has 14 residues. V was shortened by 6 bases and J by 5 bases, with 14 bases between the two germline ends. The CDR3 region has the DNA TGTGCCAGCAGCCGGGACATAGAGTATCAGCCCCAGCATTTT. It yields the protein CASSRDIEYQPQHF.

This clonotype was detected a few times. The chain links TRBV20-1 to TRBJ1-5; 8 bases agree with TRBD1. There are 15 residues in the CDR3. From germline, CDR1 is DFQATT and CDR2 SNEGSKA (reference sequence). CDR3 sequence (DNA): TGCAGCGCTCATCGAACAGGGGGAGGCGATCAGCCCCAGCATTTT. Protein: CSAHRTGGGDQPQHF.

The table lists this clonotype with many counts. V gene TRBV20-1 combines with J gene TRBJ2-1; 7 positions match TRBD2. This CDR3 has 16 amino acids. In germline, CDR1 is DFQATT, CDR2 SNEGSKA (reference sequence). V gave up 0 bases and J gave up 7 bases; unmatched junction bases: 12. CDR3 loop: CSARDPRSGIRNEQFF. The CDR3 nucleotides are TGCAGTGCTAGAGATCCTCGAAGCGGGATTCGGAATGAGCAGTTCTTC.

Remarks on this clonotype: One base away lies a much larger clone, so this may be a sequencing read error. This chain uses TRBV12-3 or TRBV12-4 with TRBJ1-1, with D unclear. The CDR3 is made up of 14 amino acids. Trimming pared 2 bases from V and 1 base from J, leaving 8 bases between. The CDR3 DNA is TGTGCCAGCAGTTTATGGGAGGAGAACACTGAAGCTTTCTTT. Amino acid sequence: CASSLWEENTEAFF.

The rearrangement uses TRBV3-1 and TRBJ1-3; unclear D gene. The CDR3 is 16 amino acids. CDR1 and CDR2 from the germline V gene are LGHDT and YNNKEL (reference sequence). V dropped 1 base and J dropped 0 bases, with 10 bases sitting between them. CDR3 nucleotide sequence: TGTGCCAGCAGCCAAGTCCCCTCCAGCTCTGGAAACACCATATATTTT. Encoded protein: CASSQVPSSSGNTIYF.

The chain uses TRBV6-5 and TRBJ1-1; D ambiguous. Trimming shortened V by 4 bases and J by 1 base, and 13 bases separated the two germline ends. The CDR3 loop spans 15 amino acids. Germline loops: CDR1 MNHEY, CDR2 SVGAGI. For the CDR3, the DNA is TGTGCCAGCAGTTTCCCCCCGACCACGAACACTGAAGCTTTCTTT. This gives the protein CASSFPPTTNTEAFF.

This clonotype has only a few counts. V usage is TRBV14 and J usage is TRBJ2-7; D remains unclear. The CDR3 is 14 amino acids. The germline CDR1 and CDR2 sequences are SGHDN and FVKESK. V was pared by 0 bases and J by 1 base, with 7 bases between. CDR3: CASSQEMTSYEQYF. The CDR3 nucleotides read TGTGCCAGCAGCCAAGAAATGACTTCCTACGAGCAGTACTTC.

The chain recombines TRBV2 with TRBJ2-4; 9 positions match TRBD1. The J call may not be correct, given that the DNA end is closer to TRBJ2-7. The CDR3 has 13 residues. Germline V gives CDR1 SNHLY, CDR2 FYNNEI. The CDR3 coding sequence is TGTGCCAGCCAGGACAGGGGCACCTACGAGCAGTACTTC. This codes for CASQDRGTYEQYF.

There are many counts of this clonotype. This rearrangement joins TRBV20-1 to TRBJ2-7; TRBD2 matches 8 bases. CDR1 and CDR2 from the germline V gene are DFQATT and SNEGSKA (reference sequence). This CDR3 contains 15 residues. With V trimmed by 1 base and J by 0 bases, 5 bases remained unmatched. CDR3 nucleotides: TGCAGTGCTAGAGTCCTCGGGAGGGCCTCCTACGAGCAGTACTTC. This gives the protein CSARVLGRASYEQYF.

This clonotype was counted between two and nine times. This CDR3 reads CASSGQGSNSPLHF. The CDR3 nucleotides read TGTGCCAGCAGCGGACAGGGCTCTAATTCACCCCTCCACTTT. The chain is built from TRBV28 and TRBJ1-6; 8 bases map to TRBD1. The J segment lost 6 bases and the V segment lost 6 bases, leaving 4 bases of the junction unmatched. Germline V gives CDR1 MDHEN, CDR2 SYDVKM. This CDR3 has 14 amino acids.

This rearrangement joins TRBV20-1 to TRBJ2-7; perhaps D is TRBD1 or TRBD2 (5 bases each). CDR3 length: 13 amino acids. From germline, CDR1 is DFQATT and CDR2 SNEGSKA (reference sequence). Between the trimmed V and J ends, which lost 0 bases and 6 bases, there was a span of 12 bases. The CDR3 is CSARDRQGAEQYF. The CDR3 region has the DNA TGCAGTGCTAGAGATAGGCAGGGAGCCGAGCAGTACTTC.

The chain employs TRBV5-6 and TRBJ2-1; 10 bases match TRBD1. This CDR3 spans 17 amino acids. CDR1 SGHDT and CDR2 YYEEEE come from the germline V gene. The V gene end was trimmed by 2 bases and the J gene end by 2 bases; junction bases not matched to a gene: 7. The CDR3 sequence: CASSFLPGQGTYNEQFF. The CDR3 DNA sequence: TGTGCCAGCAGCTTCCTGCCGGGACAGGGGACCTACAATGAGCAGTTCTTC. Complete variable domain (other parts from reference TRBV5-6 and TRBJ2-1): DAGVTQSPTHLIKTRGQQVTLRCSPKSGHDTVSWYQQALGQGPQFIFQYYEEEERQRGNFPDRFSGHQFPNYSSELNVNALLLGDSALYLCASSFLPGQGTYNEQFFGPGTRLTVL.